This paragraph reports one T cell receptor (beta chain). Its specificity is unknown. Sequencing used immunoSEQ multiplex PCR; TCRdb keeps in-frame clones, though not all of them. Of some 180,000 clones in the sample, around 90% were seen once. This specimen comes from a study of T cell responses to AZD1222 COVID-19 vaccine. Study findings and constraints: Only after the peak T cell response were repertoires sampled. Spike was spanned by vaccine-associated CD4 TCRs, with dominance at 160-218 and 743-854.

V dropped 3 bases and J dropped 0; count of bases not matched to a gene: 3. CDR3 length: 16 residues. The germline V gene has CDR1 LNHDA and CDR2 SQIVND (reference sequence). The specimen was peripheral blood, collected on day 0 of AZD1222 vaccination. The sequence was obtained from an adult in good health. The chain links TRBV19 to TRBJ2-2, with 8 bases identical to TRBD2. The CDR3 here is CASSILRGANTGELFF. The CDR3 DNA sequence: TGTGCCAGTAGTATTTTGCGGGGGGCGAACACCGGGGAGCTGTTTTTT.